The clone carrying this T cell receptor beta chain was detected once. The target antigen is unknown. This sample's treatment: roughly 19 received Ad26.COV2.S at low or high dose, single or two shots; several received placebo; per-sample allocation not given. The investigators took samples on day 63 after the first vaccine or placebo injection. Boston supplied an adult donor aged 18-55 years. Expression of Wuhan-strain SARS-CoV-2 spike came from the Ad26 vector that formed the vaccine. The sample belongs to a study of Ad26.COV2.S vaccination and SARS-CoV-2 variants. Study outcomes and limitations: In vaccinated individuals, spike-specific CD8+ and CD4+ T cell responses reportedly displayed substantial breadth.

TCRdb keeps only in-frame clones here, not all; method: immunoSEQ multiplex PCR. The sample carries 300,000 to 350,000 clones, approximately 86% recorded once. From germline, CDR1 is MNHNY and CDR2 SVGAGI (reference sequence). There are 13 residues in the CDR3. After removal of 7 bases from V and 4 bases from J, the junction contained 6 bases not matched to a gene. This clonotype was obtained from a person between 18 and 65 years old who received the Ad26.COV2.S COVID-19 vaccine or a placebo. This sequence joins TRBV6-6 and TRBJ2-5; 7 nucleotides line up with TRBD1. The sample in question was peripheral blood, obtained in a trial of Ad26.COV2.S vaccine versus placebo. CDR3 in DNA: TGTGCCAGCACCCTACAGGGGCGAGAGACCCAGTACTTC. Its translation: CASTLQGRETQYF.